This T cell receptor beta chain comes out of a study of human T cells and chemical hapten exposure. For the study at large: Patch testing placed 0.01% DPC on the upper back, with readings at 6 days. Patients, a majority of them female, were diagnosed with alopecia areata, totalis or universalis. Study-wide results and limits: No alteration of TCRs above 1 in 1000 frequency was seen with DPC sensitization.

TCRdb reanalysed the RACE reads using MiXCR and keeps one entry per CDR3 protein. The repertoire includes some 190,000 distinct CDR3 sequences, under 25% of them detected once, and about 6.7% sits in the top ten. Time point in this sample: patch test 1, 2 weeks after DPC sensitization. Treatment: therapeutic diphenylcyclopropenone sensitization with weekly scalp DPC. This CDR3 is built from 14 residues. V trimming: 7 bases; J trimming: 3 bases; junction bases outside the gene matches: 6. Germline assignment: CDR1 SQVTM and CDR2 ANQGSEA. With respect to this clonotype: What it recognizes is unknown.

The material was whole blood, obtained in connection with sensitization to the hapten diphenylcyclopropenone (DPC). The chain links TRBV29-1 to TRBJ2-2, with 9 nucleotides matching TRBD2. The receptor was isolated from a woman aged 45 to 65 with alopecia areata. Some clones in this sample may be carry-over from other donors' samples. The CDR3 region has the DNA TGCAGCGCTCAGACTAGCGGATACACCGGGGAGCTGTTTTTT. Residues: CSAQTSGYTGELFF.